The entry below describes one T cell receptor (beta chain). Antigen: not known. The sample comes from a study of shared clonotypes between healthy human individuals. Study findings and constraints: Rarefaction analysis demonstrated incomplete sorted-subset sequencing notwithstanding large depth. Among the subsets, naive ones generally showed larger estimated richness than memory ones. Non-shared clonotypes had lower generation probabilities than clonotypes shared by all four sorted-subset donors.

Profiling relied on immunoSEQ multiplex PCR, and the TCRdb table lists in-frame clones only, not all of them. The table has roughly 700,000 clones, around 74% seen once. V gave up 0 bases and J gave up 0 bases, with 9 bases separating them. Germline-derived CDR1 and CDR2 are SGHDT and YYEEEE. The CDR3 runs to 16 residues. The V gene is TRBV5-6, the J gene TRBJ1-4; the D is unclear. The sample was memory CD4+ T cells sorted from blood. The subset was: CD45RA-negative fraction. The TCR sequence derives from a woman under 40 in good health. CDR3 in amino acids: CASSLVKGTTNEKLFF. CDR3 DNA sequence: TGTGCCAGCAGCTTGGTGAAAGGAACAACTAATGAAAAACTGTTTTTT.